These 25 T cell receptor beta chains were all obtained from the same sample, sequenced in a study of OX40 agonist ivuxolimab in advanced cancers. Sequenced by immunoSEQ multiplex PCR; TCRdb stores in-frame clones only, minus some. This table holds tens of thousands of clones, 89% found once. The input for sequencing was CD4+ or CD8+ T cells sorted from blood, taken in a trial of the OX40 agonist ivuxolimab. The receptors shown here come from an adult with an advanced solid tumor such as melanoma, head and neck, liver or kidney cancer.

This chain uses TRBV5-1 with TRBJ1-1; a weak D match, TRBD1 (6 bases). Germline V gene data show CDR1 as SGHRS and CDR2 as YFSETQ. The CDR3 extends over 15 amino acids. The V end lost 3 bases, the J end lost 3 bases, and 15 bases lay between the germline ends. The CDR3 DNA sequence: TGCGCCAGCAGCTCCGAAGGGGGGGAGGACACTGAAGCTTTCTTT. Encoded protein: CASSSEGGEDTEAFF.

The chain employs TRBV2 and TRBJ2-6; D remains unclear. Trimming removed 5 bases from V and 0 bases from J, with 8 bases in between. This CDR3 is built from 15 residues. Germline lookup yields CDR1 SNHLY and CDR2 FYNNEI. CDR3: CASSPARSGANVLTF. As DNA, the CDR3 is TGTGCCAGCAGTCCCGCTCGCTCTGGGGCCAACGTCCTGACTTTC. Supplemented by reference TRBV2 and TRBJ2-6, the full variable domain reads EPEVTQTPSHQVTQMGQEVILRCVPISNHLYFYWYRQILGQKVEFLVSFYNNEISEKSEIFDDQFSVERPDGSNFTLKIRSTKLEDSAMYFCASSPARSGANVLTFGAGSRLTVL.

As DNA, the CDR3 is TGCAGCGTTACAGCCCCTAGCGGGGCTGTGTCTAGCACAGATACGCAGTATTTT. Translation: CSVTAPSGAVSSTDTQYF. The genes are TRBV29-1 and TRBJ2-3, with TRBD2 matching 9 bases. After removal of 5 bases from V and 0 bases from J, the junction contained 15 bases not matched to a gene. This CDR3 contains 18 residues. Germline V gene lookup returns CDR1 SQVTM and CDR2 ANQGSEA.

This clone was observed once. This rearrangement joins TRBV6-5 to TRBJ1-2; D is unclear. Deletions cut 6 bases from V and 2 bases from J, with 4 bases between. Germline values: CDR1 MNHEY, CDR2 SVGAGI. The CDR3 sequence is 11 residues long. CDR3 in amino acids: CASRENYGYTF. The CDR3 region has the DNA TGTGCCAGCAGGGAAAACTATGGCTACACCTTC.

The V call is TRBV5-8, the J call TRBJ2-7, with 8 bases aligning to TRBD1. Germline CDR1 and CDR2: SGHTS and YDEGEE. The CDR3 runs 15 residues. V shed 4 bases, J shed 3 bases, and the junction held 9 bases outside the gene matches. CDR3 residues: CASSPGQGRFYEQYF. CDR3 nucleotides: TGTGCCAGCAGCCCCGGACAGGGACGTTTCTACGAGCAGTACTTC.

The rearrangement joins TRBV7-8 to TRBJ2-1; 8 bases match TRBD2. J lost 1 base, V lost 3 bases, and 2 bases had no gene match. CDR1 SGHVS and CDR2 FQNEAQ come from the germline V gene. The CDR3 consists of 15 residues. The CDR3 here is CASSFRGGSYNEQFF. CDR3 nucleotide sequence: TGTGCCAGCAGCTTCCGGGGGGGATCCTACAATGAGCAGTTCTTC.

The chain combines TRBV7-9 with TRBJ1-1; perhaps TRBD1 as D (5 bases). The CDR3 runs to 13 residues. V lost 3 bases and J 8 bases, leaving 13 bases between the germline ends. Germline CDR1 reads SEHNR; CDR2 reads FQNEAQ (reference sequence). The CDR3 region is CASSLGTVKEAFF. The CDR3 coding sequence is TGTGCCAGCAGCTTGGGGACTGTAAAGGAAGCTTTCTTT.

In this sample, this clone turned up once. The chain is built from TRBV11-2 and TRBJ2-3, with 10 bases lining up with TRBD2. V gave up 0 bases and J gave up 6 bases; unmatched junction bases: 6. Germline assignment: CDR1 SGHAT and CDR2 FQNNGV. The CDR3 is 16 residues long. CDR3 sequence (DNA): TGTGCCAGCAGCTTAGATTGGAGCGGGGGGGCCGATACGCAGTATTTT. Its translation is CASSLDWSGGADTQYF.

This clone came up a few times. The V gene is TRBV27, the J gene TRBJ2-1; D gene unclear. With 6 bases removed from V and 0 bases from J, the gap between germline ends came to 24 bases. In germline, CDR1 is MNHEY, CDR2 SMNVEV (reference sequence). The CDR3 extends over 19 amino acids. The CDR3 DNA follows: TGTGCCAGCAGCTTAAAGGGCCCTCAGGTGGTGAGCTCCTACAATGAGCAGTTCTTC. Residues: CASSLKGPQVVSSYNEQFF.

This chain joins TRBV2 and TRBJ2-7; 13 bases agree with TRBD2. The length of the CDR3 is 15 residues. In germline, CDR1 is SNHLY, CDR2 FYNNEI. The junction had 8 bases not matched to a gene; V was cut back by 6 bases and J by 6 bases. This CDR3 is CASRRTSGSNSEQYF. In DNA, the CDR3 is TGTGCCAGCAGGAGGACTAGCGGGAGTAATAGCGAGCAGTACTTC.

V is TRBV7-2 and J is TRBJ1-1; D not certain. There are 13 residues in the CDR3. Trimming shortened V by 5 bases and J by 2 bases, and 9 bases separated the two germline ends. Germline V gene sequence: CDR1 SGHTA, CDR2 FQGNSA. The CDR3 DNA reads as TGTGCCAGCAGCCTGTACGCAAACACTGAAGCTTTCTTT. It encodes CASSLYANTEAFF.

This chain uses TRBV7-3 with TRBJ2-5; TRBD1 aligns across 12 bases. This CDR3 has 14 amino acids. J lost 5 bases, V lost 5 bases, and 3 bases had no gene match. Germline lookup yields CDR1 SGHTA and CDR2 FQGTGA. The CDR3 DNA reads TGTGCCAGCAGCGGGACAGGGGGCTGGGAGACCCAGTACTTC. Its translation is CASSGTGGWETQYF.

The chain's CDR3 is CASSTGQGGHQPQHF. CDR3 nucleotide sequence: TGTGCCAGCAGTACCGGACAGGGGGGGCATCAGCCCCAGCATTTT. This chain links TRBV27 with TRBJ1-5; 10 nucleotides align to TRBD1. The CDR3 runs to 15 residues. V trimming: 5 bases; J trimming: 5 bases; junction bases outside the gene matches: 6. Germline assignment: CDR1 MNHEY and CDR2 SMNVEV (reference sequence).

The chain couples TRBV5-1 to TRBJ1-2, with 7 positions matching TRBD1. Trimming removed 3 bases from V and 1 base from J; junction bases left unmatched: 3. Germline V gives CDR1 SGHRS, CDR2 YFSETQ. The CDR3 is 14 residues long. The CDR3 here is CASSSQGDNYGYTF. CDR3 DNA sequence: TGCGCCAGCAGCTCCCAGGGGGATAACTATGGCTACACCTTC.

This clone was detected once. The rearrangement uses TRBV6-1 and TRBJ2-1; D unresolved. The V gene lost 6 bases and the J gene lost 0 bases, with 12 bases spanning the gap. This CDR3 spans 15 amino acids. CDR1 MNHNS and CDR2 SASEGT come from the germline V gene. The CDR3 sequence is CASRLTRSSYNEQFF. For the CDR3, the DNA is TGTGCCAGCAGGTTGACTCGGAGCTCCTACAATGAGCAGTTCTTC.

The rearrangement links TRBV27 to TRBJ2-2; no reliable D call. Germline lookup yields CDR1 MNHEY and CDR2 SMNVEV (reference sequence). Deletions cut 2 bases from V and 3 bases from J, with 4 bases between. CDR3 length: 13 residues. Written as DNA, the CDR3 is TGTGCCAGCAGTTTAATCGACACCGGGGAGCTGTTTTTT. Protein product: CASSLIDTGELFF.

The rearrangement links TRBV6-5 to TRBJ1-1; a possible D gene is TRBD1 (5 bases). This CDR3 is 13 amino acids long. V dropped 4 bases and J dropped 4 bases, with 10 bases sitting between them. Germline V lookup: CDR1 MNHEY, CDR2 SVGAGI. This CDR3 reads CASSLRQITEAFF. The CDR3 DNA is TGTGCCAGCAGTTTACGACAGATCACTGAAGCTTTCTTT.

This chain links TRBV5-1 with TRBJ2-5; 13 nucleotides match TRBD2. V lost 4 bases and J lost 4; bases outside the gene matches: 10. The CDR3 has 17 residues. The germline V gene encodes CDR1 SGHRS and CDR2 YFSETQ. The chain's CDR3 is CASSPGTSGVSAETQYF. The CDR3 region has the DNA TGCGCCAGCAGCCCCGGGACTAGCGGGGTCTCAGCAGAGACCCAGTACTTC.

Only a few counts were recorded for this clone. V usage is TRBV18 and J usage is TRBJ2-2; D perhaps matches TRBD2 (6 bases). V gave up 1 base and J gave up 4 bases, with 13 bases separating them. This CDR3 has 16 residues. Germline lookup yields CDR1 KGHSH and CDR2 LQKENI. DNA for the CDR3: TGTGCCAGCTCACCACTCTCCTGGAGGGTCACCGGGGAGCTGTTTTTT. It translates to CASSPLSWRVTGELFF. Supplemented by reference TRBV18 and TRBJ2-2, the full variable domain reads NAGVMQNPRHLVRRRGQEARLRCSPMKGHSHVYWYRQLPEEGLKFMVYLQKENIIDESGMPKERFSAEFPKEGPSILRIQQVVRGDSAAYFCASSPLSWRVTGELFFGEGSRLTVL.

This clone has just one count. CDR3 sequence: CASSVQGVRTGGSETQYF. In DNA, the CDR3 is TGTGCCAGCAGCGTCCAAGGAGTGAGGACAGGGGGCTCAGAGACCCAGTACTTC. This chain links TRBV9 with TRBJ2-5; 11 bases align to TRBD1. The CDR3 is 18 amino acids. Losses at the gene ends were 2 bases for V and 4 bases for J; bases not matched to a gene: 13. Germline values: CDR1 SGDLS, CDR2 YYNGEE.

The V call is TRBV6-6, the J call TRBJ2-7; 10 bases map to TRBD1. Germline-derived CDR1 and CDR2 are MNHNY and SVGAGI (reference sequence). V was pared by 6 bases and J by 7 bases, with 6 bases of the junction left unmatched. The CDR3 runs 13 residues. CDR3 residues: CASRGTGVREQYF. For the CDR3, the DNA is TGTGCCAGCAGAGGGACAGGGGTAAGGGAGCAGTACTTC.

The V call is TRBV5-1, the J call TRBJ2-3, with TRBD2 as a possible D gene (6 bases). Germline loops: CDR1 SGHRS, CDR2 YFSETQ. The CDR3 has 18 residues. V dropped 0 bases and J dropped 0 bases, with 17 bases sitting between them. The CDR3 nucleotides read TGCGCCAGCAGCTTGGGCCGGGACTCTACTTCTAGCACAGATACGCAGTATTTT. Amino acids: CASSLGRDSTSSTDTQYF.

This clone occurred once. The V and J genes are TRBV7-2 and TRBJ2-3; D gene ambiguous. The CDR3 totals 15 residues. Germline CDR1 SGHTA, CDR2 FQGNSA. The V end lost 1 base, the J end lost 4 bases, and 12 bases lay between the germline ends. In DNA form, the CDR3 reads TGTGCCAGCAGCTTAGGGGTAGCTTACGCAGATACGCAGTATTTT. Translation: CASSLGVAYADTQYF.

V and J are TRBV6-6 and TRBJ1-5; D unresolved. Per germline, CDR1 MNHNY and CDR2 SVGAGI (reference sequence). The CDR3 spans 14 residues. The V end lost 2 bases, the J end lost 0 bases, and 5 bases lay between the germline ends. The CDR3: CASSYADSNQPQHF. The CDR3 DNA reads as TGTGCCAGCAGTTACGCGGATAGCAATCAGCCCCAGCATTTT.

This chain uses TRBV25-1 with TRBJ1-1; maybe TRBD1 (5 bases). In germline, CDR1 is MGHDK, CDR2 SYGVNS. The CDR3 runs 14 residues. V lost 3 bases and J 6 bases, leaving 14 bases between the germline ends. The CDR3: CASSEGGGRAEAFF. The CDR3 nucleotides are TGTGCCAGCAGTGAGGGGGGTGGCCGGGCTGAAGCTTTCTTT. Supplemented by reference TRBV25-1 and TRBJ1-1, the full variable domain reads EADIYQTPRYLVIGTGKKITLECSQTMGHDKMYWYQQDPGMELHLIHYSYGVNSTEKGDLSSESTVSRIRTEHFPLTLESARPSHTSQYLCASSEGGGRAEAFFGQGTRLTVV.